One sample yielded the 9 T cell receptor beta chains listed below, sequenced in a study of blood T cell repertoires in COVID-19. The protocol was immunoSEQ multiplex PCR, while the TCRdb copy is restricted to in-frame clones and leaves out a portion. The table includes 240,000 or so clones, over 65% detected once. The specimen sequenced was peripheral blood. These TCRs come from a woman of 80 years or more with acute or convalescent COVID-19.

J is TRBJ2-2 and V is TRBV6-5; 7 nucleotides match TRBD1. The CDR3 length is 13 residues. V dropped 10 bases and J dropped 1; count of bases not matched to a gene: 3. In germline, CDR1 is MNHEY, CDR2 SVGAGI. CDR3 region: CATGDRNTGELFF. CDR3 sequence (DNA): TGTGCCACCGGGGACAGGAACACCGGGGAGCTGTTTTTT.

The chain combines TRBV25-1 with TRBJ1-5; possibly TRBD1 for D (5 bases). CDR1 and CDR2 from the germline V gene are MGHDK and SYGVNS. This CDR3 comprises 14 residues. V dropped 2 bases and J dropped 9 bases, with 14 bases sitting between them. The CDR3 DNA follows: TGTGCCAGCAGTGAAGGAGGTGGGGGAGGGCCCCAGCATTTT. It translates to CASSEGGGGGPQHF.

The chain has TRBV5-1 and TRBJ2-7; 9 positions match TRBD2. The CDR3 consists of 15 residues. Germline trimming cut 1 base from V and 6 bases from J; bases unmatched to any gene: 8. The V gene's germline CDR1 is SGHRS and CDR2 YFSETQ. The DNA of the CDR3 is TGCGCCAGCAGCTTGTATCCTAGCGGGATTGGCGAGCAGTACTTC. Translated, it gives CASSLYPSGIGEQYF.

Written as DNA, the CDR3 is TGTGCCAGCAGTGCGGAGGCTGGCAATCAGCCCCAGCATTTT. Protein product: CASSAEAGNQPQHF. This rearrangement joins TRBV6-4 to TRBJ1-5; D is ambiguous. CDR1 and CDR2 (germline): MRHNA, SNTAGT. This CDR3 has 14 residues. The V gene lost 4 bases and the J gene lost 2 bases, with 9 bases spanning the gap.

CDR3 nucleotide sequence: TGTGCCAGCAGTGAAGGTGAACGGGCAGGGAACTCCTACGAGCAGTACTTC. It codes for CASSEGERAGNSYEQYF. The chain combines TRBV6-1 with TRBJ2-7; D might be TRBD1 (5 bases). Looked up from germline, CDR1 is MNHNS and CDR2 is SASEGT. Trimming stripped 1 base from V and 0 bases from J, with 16 bases between. The CDR3 length is 17 residues.

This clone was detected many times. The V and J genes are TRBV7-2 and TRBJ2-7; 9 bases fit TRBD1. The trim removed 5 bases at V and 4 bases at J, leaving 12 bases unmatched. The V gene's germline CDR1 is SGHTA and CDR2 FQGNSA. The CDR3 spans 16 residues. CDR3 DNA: TGTGCCAGCAGCGCCCGTCCGCCGGGACAGGGTTACGAGCAGTACTTC. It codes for CASSARPPGQGYEQYF. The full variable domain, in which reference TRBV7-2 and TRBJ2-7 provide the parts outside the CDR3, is GAGVSQSPSNKVTEKGKDVELRCDPISGHTALYWYRQSLGQGLEFLIYFQGNSAPDKSGLPSDRFSAERTGGSVSTLTIQRTQQEDSAVYLCASSARPPGQGYEQYFGPGTRLTVT.

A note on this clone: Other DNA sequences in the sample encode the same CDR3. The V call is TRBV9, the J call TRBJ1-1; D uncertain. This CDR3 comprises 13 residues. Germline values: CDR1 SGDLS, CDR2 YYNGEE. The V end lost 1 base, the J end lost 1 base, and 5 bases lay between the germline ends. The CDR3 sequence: CASSVRGNTEAFF. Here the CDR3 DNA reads TGTGCCAGCAGCGTAAGAGGGAACACTGAAGCTTTCTTT.

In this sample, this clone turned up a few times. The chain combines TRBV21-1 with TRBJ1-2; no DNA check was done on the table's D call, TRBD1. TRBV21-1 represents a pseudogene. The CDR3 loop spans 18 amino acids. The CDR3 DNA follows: TGTGCCAGCAGCAACGGGCAAAATCGGGACAGACATAACTATGGCTACACCTTC. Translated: CASSNGQNRDRHNYGYTF.

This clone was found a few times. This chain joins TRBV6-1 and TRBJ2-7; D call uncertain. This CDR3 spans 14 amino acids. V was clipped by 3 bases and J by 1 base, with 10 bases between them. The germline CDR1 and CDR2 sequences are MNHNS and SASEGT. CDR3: CASSDNRKSYEQYF. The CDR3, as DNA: TGTGCCAGCAGTGACAACAGAAAATCCTACGAGCAGTACTTC.